A selection of T cell receptor beta chains follows, all from one sample in a study of CD8 T cells in ankylosing spondylitis. TCRdb processed the 5' RACE reads anew with MiXCR; each CDR3 protein has one entry. This table has fewer than 250,000 distinct CDR3 sequences, around 16% appearing once. The sequencing sample was made of blood, either unsorted or a sorted T cell fraction (not recorded which). Receptor source: a male donor with ankylosing spondylitis. CDR3s include the opening cysteine and the closing phenylalanine or tryptophan. The D gene is left open where the match is weak. Size is omitted from some rows. Given values are once, few, many or a class for expanded clones.

size,J,D,V,CDR3,DNA
.,TRBJ2-5,.,TRBV28,CASSLGAAPTQETQYF,TGTGCCAGCAGTTTAGGGGCAGCCCCTACTCAAGAGACCCAGTACTTC
few,TRBJ2-1,.,TRBV20-1,CSARDSVWGLDEQFF,TGCAGTGCTAGAGATTCCGTCTGGGGGCTGGATGAGCAGTTCTTC
few,TRBJ1-2,.,TRBV28,CASSGPWVYGYTF,TGTGCCAGCAGTGGACCTTGGGTCTATGGCTACACCTTC
few,TRBJ2-2,.,TRBV12-3/TRBV12-4,CASSPLWGLGELFF,TGTGCCAGCAGCCCTTTGTGGGGGCTCGGGGAGCTGTTTTTT
many,TRBJ2-5,.,TRBV12-3/TRBV12-4,CASSNPLEETQYF,TGTGCCAGCAGCAACCCCTTGGAAGAGACCCAGTACTTC
.,TRBJ2-5,TRBD1,TRBV10-3,CAISAQDPGQGAWETQYF,TGTGCCATCAGTGCACAGGACCCGGGACAGGGGGCGTGGGAGACCCAGTACTTC
.,TRBJ2-3,TRBD2,TRBV2,CASTPSGVGWDTQYF,TGTGCCAGCACCCCGAGCGGGGTGGGTTGGGATACGCAGTATTTT
.,TRBJ1-2,TRBD1,TRBV4-3,CASSQEPSTGFYGYTF,TGCGCCAGCAGCCAAGAGCCCTCGACAGGGTTTTATGGCTACACCTTC
.,TRBJ1-1,.,TRBV5-6,CASSFAGPEAFF,TGTGCCAGCAGCTTTGCGGGCCCGGAAGCTTTCTTT
many,TRBJ2-1,.,TRBV29-1,CSVEPLLSEQFF,TGCAGCGTTGAACCTTTGCTGAGTGAGCAGTTCTTC
.,TRBJ1-2,TRBD1,TRBV19,CASSHLPGQGDGYTF,TGTGCCAGTAGTCACCTACCGGGACAGGGCGATGGCTACACCTTC
few,TRBJ2-7,.,TRBV19,CASSDGGLTYEQYF,TGTGCCAGTAGTGACGGGGGGCTGACCTACGAGCAGTACTTC
.,TRBJ1-1,.,TRBV5-1,CASSSLGTRNTEAFF,TGCGCCAGCAGCTCCCTCGGGACGAGGAACACTGAAGCTTTCTTT
.,TRBJ2-7,.,TRBV28,CASSLGLIYEQYF,TGTGCCAGCAGTTTAGGTCTCATCTACGAGCAGTACTTC
few,TRBJ2-3,.,TRBV4-1,CASSQTTSTDTQYF,TGCGCCAGCAGCCAAACGACTAGCACAGATACGCAGTATTTT
many,TRBJ2-3,.,TRBV10-3,CAISEGSTDTQYF,TGTGCCATCAGTGAGGGGTCCACAGATACGCAGTATTTT
many,TRBJ2-1,.,TRBV12-3/TRBV12-4,CASRGVNYNEQFF,TGTGCCAGCAGGGGGGTCAACTACAATGAGCAGTTCTTC
few,TRBJ2-7,.,TRBV5-1,CASSLGANYEQYF,TGCGCCAGCAGCTTAGGGGCCAACTACGAGCAGTACTTC
.,TRBJ2-7,TRBD2,TRBV6-2/TRBV6-3,CASSYSFGSSGYEQYF,TGTGCCAGCAGTTACTCCTTCGGTTCTAGCGGCTACGAGCAGTACTTC
.,TRBJ2-7,TRBD2,TRBV6-1,CASSDSGGPFSLPYEQYF,TGTGCCAGCAGTGACAGCGGGGGGCCTTTTTCGCTTCCCTACGAGCAGTACTTC
few,TRBJ2-3,.,TRBV24-1,CATMDADTQYF,TGTGCCACCATGGACGCAGATACGCAGTATTTT
once,TRBJ2-7,.,TRBV7-6,CASSYIGGEQYF,TGTGCCAGCAGCTATATCGGGGGCGAGCAGTACTTC
.,TRBJ1-2,.,TRBV2,CASSGGLSYGYTF,TGTGCCAGCAGCGGGGGTTTGTCCTATGGCTACACCTTC
few,TRBJ2-2,.,TRBV4-1,CASSRLLPGELFF,TGCGCCAGCAGCCGACTTCTGCCCGGGGAGCTGTTTTTT
.,TRBJ2-7,.,TRBV7-9,CASSTYSYEQYF,TGTGCCAGCAGCACTTACTCCTACGAGCAGTACTTC
few,TRBJ2-3,TRBD2,TRBV7-2,CASSLLAGGTADTQYF,TGTGCCAGCAGCTTACTAGCGGGAGGGACCGCAGATACGCAGTATTTT
few,TRBJ2-7,.,TRBV4-3,CASSQAQFSYEQYF,TGCGCCAGCAGCCAAGCCCAATTCAGCTACGAGCAGTACTTC
.,TRBJ2-7,TRBD1,TRBV7-9,CASSPRDSGLSNEQYF,TGTGCCAGCAGCCCCCGGGACAGCGGTCTCTCTAACGAGCAGTACTTC
once,TRBJ2-1,.,TRBV28,CASSLMVGEQFF,TGTGCCAGCAGTTTAATGGTGGGTGAGCAGTTCTTC
few,TRBJ2-7,TRBD1,TRBV27,CASSSRGTGAYEQYF,TGTGCCAGCAGTTCCCGTGGGACAGGGGCCTACGAGCAGTACTTC
.,TRBJ1-5,.,TRBV5-5,CASSLTGRGGNQPQHF,TGTGCCAGCAGCTTAACTGGTCGTGGGGGCAATCAGCCCCAGCATTTT
.,TRBJ1-1,.,TRBV7-8,CASSSREEWDTEAFF,TGTGCCAGCAGCTCTAGAGAAGAATGGGACACTGAAGCTTTCTTT
.,TRBJ1-1,TRBD1,TRBV6-2/TRBV6-3,CASSSRRLTGDRWGGTEAFF,TGTGCCAGCAGTTCCCGACGCCTGACAGGGGATCGATGGGGGGGCACTGAAGCTTTCTTT